This T cell receptor beta chain was recovered during a study of shared clonotypes between healthy human individuals. Genomic DNA of each subset was evenly split across several immunoSEQ plates. Original handling: Because ImmunoSEQ provided only junction sequences with no quality scores, the filtering differed. This table comes from immunoSEQ multiplex PCR, and its TCRdb copy is limited to in-frame clones, with some not included. That table is the source of V, J and clone size, and D and trimming were worked out from the DNA. Among about 2.4 million clones, around nine tenths were seen once, and the ten largest hold about 0.13%. Findings and limits, study-wide: Clonotype sharing among donors, it was expected, would be affected by sequencing depth. Rarefaction revealed incomplete sorted-subset sequencing despite large depth.

To note about this clone: Its antigen is unidentified. The sample carries other DNA sequences with the same CDR3.

This receptor was taken from a man aged 18 to 29 in good health. Sample: naive CD4+ T cells sorted from blood. The subset here: CD45RA+ positively selected.

DNA for the CDR3: TGCGCCAGCAGCTTGTCTGAGTACGAGCAGTACTTC. Its translation: CASSLSEYEQYF. The chain joins TRBV5-1 to TRBJ2-7; D is uncertain. The germline gives CDR1 SGHRS, CDR2 YFSETQ. This CDR3 spans 12 amino acids. V shed 1 base and J shed 4 bases, with 6 bases lying between them.